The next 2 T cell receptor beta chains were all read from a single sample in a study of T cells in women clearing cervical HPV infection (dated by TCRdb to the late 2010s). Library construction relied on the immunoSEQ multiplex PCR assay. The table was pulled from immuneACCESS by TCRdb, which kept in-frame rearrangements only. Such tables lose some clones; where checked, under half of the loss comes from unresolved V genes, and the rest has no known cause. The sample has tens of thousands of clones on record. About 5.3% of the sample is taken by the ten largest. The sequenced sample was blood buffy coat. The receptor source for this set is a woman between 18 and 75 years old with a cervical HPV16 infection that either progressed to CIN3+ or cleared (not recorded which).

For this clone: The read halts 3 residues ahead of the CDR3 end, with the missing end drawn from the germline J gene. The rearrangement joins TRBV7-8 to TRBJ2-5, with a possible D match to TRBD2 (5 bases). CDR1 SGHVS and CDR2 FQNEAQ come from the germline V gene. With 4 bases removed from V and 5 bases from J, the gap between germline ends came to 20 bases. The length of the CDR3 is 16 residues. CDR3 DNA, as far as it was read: TGTGCCAGCAGCTCGGAAGGGTACATGTCGGGGGAGACC. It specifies CASSSEGYMSGET. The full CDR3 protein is CASSSEGYMSGETQYF.

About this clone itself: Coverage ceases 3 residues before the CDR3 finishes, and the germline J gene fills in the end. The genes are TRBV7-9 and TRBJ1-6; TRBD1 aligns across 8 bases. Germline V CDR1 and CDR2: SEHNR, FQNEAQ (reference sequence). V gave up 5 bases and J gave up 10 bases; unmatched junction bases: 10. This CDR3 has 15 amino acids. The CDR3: CASSRATGEESPLHF. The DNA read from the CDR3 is TGTGCCAGCAGCCGAGCGACAGGGGAGGAATCACCC. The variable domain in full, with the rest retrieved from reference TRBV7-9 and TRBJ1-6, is DTGVSQNPRHKITKRGQNVTFRCDPISEHNRLYWYRQTLGQGPEFLTYFQNEAQLEKSRLLSDRFSAERPKGSFSTLEIQRTEQGDSAMYLCASSRATGEESPLHFGNGTRLTVT.